Listed below are T cell receptor beta chains from one sample, sequenced in a study of cytotoxic CD8 clonotypes in ibrutinib-treated CLL. Assay used: immunoSEQ multiplex PCR; TCRdb lists only in-frame clones, some missing. There are 150,000 to 200,000 clones in the sample; roughly 90% occur only once, and roughly 3% lies in the top ten. The source was PBMCs, collected at disease progression, from a patient treated with ibrutinib. All receptors derive from a human donor with chronic lymphocytic leukemia. Both conserved end residues are part of each CDR3. Each record gives: clone size, J gene, D gene, V gene, CDR3 protein, CDR3 DNA. A D gene is named only where the DNA matches it firmly. Some rows have no size entry. The others give once, few or many, or a class for an expanded clone.

.,TRBJ1-2,.,TRBV28,CASSLSLEGGYGYTF,TGTGCCAGCAGTTTATCCCTAGAAGGTGGCTATGGCTACACCTTC
.,TRBJ2-7,TRBD2,TRBV5-1,CASSLELAGDEQYF,TGCGCCAGCAGCTTGGAATTAGCGGGAGACGAGCAGTACTTC
many,TRBJ1-2,.,TRBV2,CASRGTERVGGYTF,TGTGCCAGCAGGGGGACGGAACGGGTGGGAGGCTACACCTTC
.,TRBJ2-1,TRBD1,TRBV10-3,CAISEGTGYNEQFF,TGTGCCATCAGTGAGGGGACAGGGTACAATGAGCAGTTCTTC
.,TRBJ2-7,.,TRBV15,CATSRGEDGVGEQYF,TGTGCCACCAGCAGAGGAGAAGACGGGGTAGGGGAGCAGTACTTC
few,TRBJ2-7,TRBD2,TRBV18,CASSPLAGTSGTYEQYF,TGTGCCAGCTCACCACTGGCCGGGACTAGCGGCACCTACGAGCAGTACTTC
.,TRBJ2-2,.,TRBV5-6,CASSLVQRGWTGELFF,TGTGCCAGCAGCTTGGTACAGAGAGGGTGGACCGGGGAGCTGTTTTTT
.,TRBJ2-1,TRBD1,TRBV4-1,CASSPTGTGNDEQFF,TGCGCCAGCAGCCCCACCGGGACAGGGAACGATGAGCAGTTCTTC
once,TRBJ2-4,TRBD2,TRBV5-8,CASSLGVIAGGGNIQYF,TGTGCCAGCAGCTTGGGGGTGATAGCGGGAGGTGGTAACATTCAGTACTTC
.,TRBJ2-1,TRBD2,TRBV7-2,CASSGKSSSSGAYNEQFF,TGTGCCAGCAGCGGGAAGTCGTCGTCTAGCGGGGCCTACAATGAGCAGTTCTTC
few,TRBJ2-1,.,TRBV2,CASTKGGDEQFF,TGTGCCAGCACCAAGGGCGGGGATGAGCAGTTCTTC
.,TRBJ1-5,TRBD1,TRBV4-1,CASSPQDRGGNQPQHF,TGCGCCAGCAGCCCCCAGGACAGGGGCGGCAATCAGCCCCAGCATTTT
.,TRBJ1-5,.,TRBV28,CASSSIAGTANQPQHF,TGTGCCAGCAGTTCGATAGCCGGGACGGCCAATCAGCCCCAGCATTTT
.,TRBJ1-1,.,TRBV7-3,CASSLGAGRMNTEAFF,TGTGCCAGCAGCTTAGGGGCCGGCAGGATGAACACTGAAGCTTTCTTT
.,TRBJ1-5,TRBD1,TRBV7-2,CASSGQGQGIPFDQPQHF,TGTGCCAGCAGCGGACAAGGACAGGGGATCCCTTTTGATCAGCCCCAGCATTTT
.,TRBJ2-7,TRBD2,TRBV28,CASSFKLAGAVYEQYF,TGTGCCAGCAGTTTTAAATTGGCGGGAGCTGTGTACGAGCAGTACTTC
.,TRBJ2-1,TRBD2,TRBV9,CASSVALAGGNSYNEQFF,TGTGCCAGCAGCGTAGCTCTAGCGGGAGGTAACTCCTACAATGAGCAGTTCTTC
few,TRBJ2-1,TRBD2,TRBV2,CASIERTSGINEQFF,TGTGCCAGCATCGAACGGACTAGCGGGATAAATGAGCAGTTCTTC
.,TRBJ2-4,.,TRBV7-2,CASSLGSGQGIYYIQYF,TGTGCCAGCAGCTTAGGATCGGGCCAGGGTATTTACTACATTCAGTACTTC
.,TRBJ1-2,TRBD1,TRBV10-2,CATKTGANYGYTF,TGCGCCACCAAGACAGGGGCTAACTATGGCTACACCTTC
.,TRBJ1-2,.,TRBV30,CAWRSMALNYGYTF,TGTGCCTGGAGATCTATGGCTCTAAACTATGGCTACACCTTC
.,TRBJ2-7,TRBD2,TRBV27,CASSLSGSLVEQYF,TGTGCCAGCAGTTTGAGCGGGAGCCTGGTCGAGCAGTACTTC
.,TRBJ2-5,TRBD2,TRBV7-6,CASSLQTSVETQYF,TGTGCCAGCAGCTTACAGACTAGCGTGGAGACCCAGTACTTC
.,TRBJ2-7,TRBD1,TRBV6-1,CASSAQGALSYEQYF,TGTGCCAGCAGTGCACAGGGGGCCCTCTCCTACGAGCAGTACTTC
few,TRBJ1-5,TRBD1,TRBV6-5,CASRDRGESQPQHF,TGTGCCAGCAGGGACAGGGGGGAAAGTCAGCCCCAGCATTTT
.,TRBJ2-1,.,TRBV30,CAWSGQDSYNEQFF,TGTGCCTGGAGTGGGCAGGACTCCTACAATGAGCAGTTCTTC
.,TRBJ1-3,.,TRBV27,CASKFLTGNTIYF,TGTGCCAGCAAGTTCCTAACCGGAAACACCATATATTTT
.,TRBJ2-1,TRBD1,TRBV7-9,CASSPRTGFFGEQFF,TGTGCCAGCAGCCCCCGGACAGGGTTCTTTGGTGAGCAGTTCTTC
.,TRBJ2-1,TRBD2,TRBV27,CASSLLSGSSYNEQFF,TGTGCCAGCAGTTTATTAAGCGGGAGTTCCTACAATGAGCAGTTCTTC
.,TRBJ1-1,.,TRBV29-1,CSVGVDRINTEAFF,TGCAGCGTTGGGGTGGACAGAATAAACACTGAAGCTTTCTTT
.,TRBJ2-5,TRBD1,TRBV7-7,CASSFGTDQETQYF,TGTGCTAGCAGCTTCGGGACAGACCAAGAGACCCAGTACTTC
.,TRBJ2-5,TRBD2,TRBV11-3,CASSLGSTSGSIGETQYF,TGTGCCAGCAGCTTAGGGTCGACTAGCGGAAGTATCGGAGAGACCCAGTACTTC
.,TRBJ2-7,.,TRBV2,CASSDQTGISYEQYF,TGTGCCAGCAGTGATCAGACAGGTATCTCCTACGAGCAGTACTTC
.,TRBJ1-1,.,TRBV5-1,CASSLAATGNTEAFF,TGCGCCAGCAGCTTGGCCGCAACAGGGAACACTGAAGCTTTCTTT
.,TRBJ1-4,TRBD1,TRBV27,CASSPGQRVYNEKLFF,TGTGCCAGCAGTCCGGGACAGCGGGTTTATAATGAAAAACTGTTTTTT